Listed here are 18 T cell receptor beta chains from one sample, sequenced in a study of tumor-infiltrating lymphocytes in primary liver carcinoma. Synthesis of TCR beta cDNA was carried out from 450 to 650 ng total RNA with a constant-region primer. Investigators got TCR beta libraries out of three nested multiplex PCR rounds, done with slightly modified ARM-PCR. A C-beta reverse primer was combined with TRBV1-TRBV30 forward primers in the first two PCR rounds, and each round had approximately 10 cycles. TCRdb re-called the multiplex PCR reads with MiXCR, one entry per CDR3 protein. The sample lists tens of thousands of distinct CDR3 sequences; more than 60% were seen once. Between roughly 17 and 31 mg of unsorted bulk tissue served as the source from which RNA and DNA were co-extracted. Sequences were obtained from tumor-adjacent normal liver tissue. These TCRs come from a woman aged 25 to 39 with primary liver carcinoma and hepatitis B virus infection.

The CDR3 region is CSVKWSECEQYF. In DNA form, the CDR3 reads TGCAGCGTTAAATGGTCAGAGTGCGAGCAGTACTTC. The V call is TRBV29-1, the J call TRBJ2-7; D not certain. The CDR3 sequence is 12 residues long. CDR1 is SQVTM, CDR2 ANQGSEA, per germline. V lost 5 bases and J lost 6, with 14 bases in between.

About this clonotype: Relative to the germline gene, one junction end is altered; a read error may explain this. The rearrangement links TRBV6-2 or TRBV6-3 to TRBJ2-6, with D perhaps TRBD1 (6 bases). Per the germline V gene, CDR1 is MNHEY and CDR2 is SVGEGT. This CDR3 is 15 amino acids long. The chain's CDR3 is CAGSWDNSGANVLTF. CDR3 coding DNA: TGTGCTGGCAGTTGGGACAACTCTGGGGCCAACGTACTGACTTTC.

The rearrangement uses TRBV11-2 and TRBJ2-7; 7 bases line up with TRBD2. The CDR3 totals 16 residues. Germline loops: CDR1 SGHAT, CDR2 FQNNGV. The J segment lost 9 bases and the V segment lost 3 bases, leaving 17 bases of the junction unmatched. CDR3 protein: CASSFGGRALWRGQYF. The CDR3 DNA is TGTGCCAGCAGCTTCGGAGGGAGGGCATTATGGCGCGGGCAGTACTTC.

This clonotype was observed many times. This sequence joins TRBV21-1 and TRBJ2-3; the table's D call, TRBD1, was not checked against the DNA. TRBV21-1 is reported as a pseudogene. The CDR3 sequence is 13 residues long. The DNA of the CDR3 is TGTGCCAGCAGTGAGGGGGGCACAGATACGCAGTATTTT. It translates to CASSEGGTDTQYF.

This clonotype was picked up many times. J is TRBJ2-7 and V is TRBV6-5, with 10 bases aligning to TRBD1. V was pared by 5 bases and J by 2 bases, with 6 bases of the junction left unmatched. The length of the CDR3 is 15 residues. Germline V gene lookup returns CDR1 MNHEY and CDR2 SVGAGI. In DNA form, the CDR3 reads TGTGCCAGCAGTCGAGACGGGACAGGGGCCTACGAGCAGTACTTC. It encodes CASSRDGTGAYEQYF.

This clonotype was counted ten times or more. The chain combines TRBV20-1 with TRBJ2-1; 8 bases align to TRBD2. Germline V lookup: CDR1 DFQATT, CDR2 SNEGSKA (reference sequence). This CDR3 spans 16 amino acids. The J segment lost 0 bases and the V segment lost 3 bases, leaving 7 bases of the junction unmatched. CDR3 region: CSASQLGTSSYNEQFF. The CDR3 DNA follows: TGCAGTGCTAGCCAACTCGGGACTAGCTCCTACAATGAGCAGTTCTTC.

In regard to this clonotype: Germline and junction disagree at one end, which may indicate a read error. The chain joins TRBV4-1 to TRBJ2-1, with D uncertain. The CDR3 covers 14 residues. Germline CDR1 MGHRA, CDR2 YSYEKL. CDR3 protein: CASSLRKENNEQFF. CDR3 in DNA: TGCGCCAGCAGCCTAAGGAAGGAGAACAATGAGCAATTCTTC.

V usage is TRBV10-2 and J usage is TRBJ1-1; tentatively, D is TRBD1 (5 bases). The CDR3 is made up of 15 amino acids. Trimming stripped 8 bases from V and 5 bases from J, with 21 bases between. Germline V CDR1 and CDR2: WSHSY, SAAADI. The CDR3 region has the DNA TGCGCCAGCTCTTGGGAGGGAGAGGGGACGACTGAAGCTTTCTTT. Translated: CASSWEGEGTTEAFF.

To note about this clonotype: One end of the junction varies from germline; a read error may be responsible. The J gene is TRBJ2-7, the V gene TRBV5-6; 12 bases match TRBD1. This CDR3 comprises 14 residues. CDR1 and CDR2 (germline): SGHDT, YYEEEE. The CDR3 DNA reads TGTGCCAGCAGCATCGGGACAGGGGGCTACGTGCAGTACTTC. Translating it yields CASSIGTGGYVQYF.

The chain recombines TRBV11-2 with TRBJ2-1; D is unresolved. Germline CDR1 is SGHAT and CDR2 is FQNNGV. The CDR3 has 15 amino acids. The CDR3 sequence is CATSLDLTRNNEQFF. CDR3 bases: TGTGCTACCAGCTTAGATCTCACCAGAAACAATGAGCAGTTCTTC.

This clonotype was counted only a few times. The V call is TRBV19, the J call TRBJ2-1; D is possibly TRBD2 (5 bases). The germline V gene has CDR1 LNHDA and CDR2 SQIVND (reference sequence). The V end was cut by 1 base, the J end by 3 bases, with 10 bases between. The CDR3 loop spans 15 amino acids. CDR3 bases: TGTGCCAGTAGTATAGGCGACCGGGGCTACAATGAGCAGTTCTTC. As protein: CASSIGDRGYNEQFF.

Points on this clonotype: An end of the junction differs from the germline gene, which may be a read error. The CDR3 region has the DNA TGTGCCAGCAGTCACTCGAAGGTAGCAGGGCACTACGAGCAGTATTTC. Amino acids: CASSHSKVAGHYEQYF. The V and J genes are TRBV6-2 or TRBV6-3 and TRBJ2-7, with D perhaps matching TRBD1 (5 bases). There are 16 residues in the CDR3. Germline values: CDR1 MNHEY, CDR2 SVGEGT.

With respect to this clonotype: The CDR3 carries no conserved terminal phenylalanine or tryptophan, so it likely arises from a read error. This chain connects TRBV12-5 to TRBJ2-1; 7 bases map to TRBD1. V gave up 5 bases and J gave up 3 bases; unmatched junction bases: 7. Germline-derived CDR1 and CDR2 are LGHNT and FRNRAP. There are 15 residues in the CDR3. CDR3 loop: CASGPGTEDYNEQFL. Here the CDR3 DNA reads TGTGCTAGTGGTCCCGGGACAGAGGACTACAATGAGCAGTTCCTC.

Turning to this clonotype: A read error may explain this, as a much larger clone is one base away. This chain connects TRBV28 to TRBJ2-5, with a possible D match to TRBD2 (6 bases). V shed 3 bases and J shed 1 base, with 12 bases lying between them. Germline V gene data show CDR1 as MDHEN and CDR2 as SYDVKM. The CDR3 sequence is 15 residues long. Here the CDR3 DNA reads TGTGCCAGCAGTTTTGGCGATAGCGGCCAAGAGACCCAGTACTTC. Its protein is CASSFGDSGQETQYF.

Regarding this clonotype: Sequence at one end of the junction differs from germline and may be a read error. The chain joins TRBV10-3 to TRBJ1-5; 7 bases match TRBD1. The CDR3 totals 16 residues. CDR1 and CDR2 (germline): ENHRY, SYGVKD. CDR3 nucleotide sequence: TGTGTCATCGGTGAGTCGAAGGGACAGCTCAATCAGCCCCAGCATTTT. Translation: CVIGESKGQLNQPQHF.

Remarks on this clonotype: The junction shows a germline mismatch at one end, possibly a read error. The genes are TRBV7-8 and TRBJ2-3, with D perhaps matching TRBD2 (5 bases). There are 16 residues in the CDR3. Germline V gene sequence: CDR1 SGHVS, CDR2 FQNEAQ. Here the CDR3 DNA reads TGTGTCAGCAACTTAGGAGCGGTAGGGCCTGGTGATACGCAGTATTTT. It encodes CVSNLGAVGPGDTQYF.

This clonotype was seen just once. Germline is not matched at one junction end, which may reflect a read error. The J gene is TRBJ2-1, the V gene TRBV6-2 or TRBV6-3, with 16 bases that match TRBD2. The CDR3 contains 18 residues. Germline CDR1 MNHEY, CDR2 SVGEGT. CDR3 bases: TGTACCAGAAGGGCACCGGGACTAGCGGGAGGGCATAACAATGAGCAGTTCTTC. Translating it yields CTRRAPGLAGGHNNEQFF.

On this clonotype itself: The germline gene is not matched at one end of the junction; a read error may be the cause. This chain connects TRBV11-2 to TRBJ2-7; perhaps TRBD2 as D (5 bases). Germline CDR1 SGHAT, CDR2 FQNNGV. This CDR3 comprises 14 residues. CDR3 nucleotides: TGTACCAGCAACTATACGGGAAGGCCCTACGAACAGTACTTC. It is translated as CTSNYTGRPYEQYF.